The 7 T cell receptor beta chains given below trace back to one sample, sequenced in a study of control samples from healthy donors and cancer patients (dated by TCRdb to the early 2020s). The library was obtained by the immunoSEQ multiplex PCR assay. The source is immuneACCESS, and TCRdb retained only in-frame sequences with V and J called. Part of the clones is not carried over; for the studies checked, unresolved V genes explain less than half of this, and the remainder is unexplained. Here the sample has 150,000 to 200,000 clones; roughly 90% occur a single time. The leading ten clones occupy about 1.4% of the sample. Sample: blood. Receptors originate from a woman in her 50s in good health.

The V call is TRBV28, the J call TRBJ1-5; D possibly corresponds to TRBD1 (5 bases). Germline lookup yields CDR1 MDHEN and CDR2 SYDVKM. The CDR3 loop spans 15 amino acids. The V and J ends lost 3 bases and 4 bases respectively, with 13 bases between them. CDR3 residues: CASSFSRRGNQPQHF. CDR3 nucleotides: TGTGCCAGCAGTTTTTCCAGAAGGGGTAATCAGCCCCAGCATTTT.

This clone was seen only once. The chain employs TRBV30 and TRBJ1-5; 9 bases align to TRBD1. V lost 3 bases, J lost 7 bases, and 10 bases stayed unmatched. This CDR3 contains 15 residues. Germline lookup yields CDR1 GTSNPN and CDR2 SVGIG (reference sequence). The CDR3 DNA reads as TGTGCCTGGAGCGAAGCGACAGGGGGGAGGCAGCCCCAGCATTTT. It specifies CAWSEATGGRQPQHF.

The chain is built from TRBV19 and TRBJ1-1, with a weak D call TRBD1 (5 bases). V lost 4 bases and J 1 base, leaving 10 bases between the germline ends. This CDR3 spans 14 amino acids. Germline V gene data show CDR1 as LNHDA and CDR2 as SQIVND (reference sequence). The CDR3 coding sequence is TGTGCCAGTAGTAGGGGACTGGGGAACACTGAAGCTTTCTTT. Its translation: CASSRGLGNTEAFF.

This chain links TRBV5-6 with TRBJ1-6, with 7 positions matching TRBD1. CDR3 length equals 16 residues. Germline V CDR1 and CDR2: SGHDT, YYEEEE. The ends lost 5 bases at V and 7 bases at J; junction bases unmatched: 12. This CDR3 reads CASRSYLQGQNSPLHF. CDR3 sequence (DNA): TGTGCCAGCAGGTCCTATTTACAGGGGCAGAATTCACCCCTCCACTTT.

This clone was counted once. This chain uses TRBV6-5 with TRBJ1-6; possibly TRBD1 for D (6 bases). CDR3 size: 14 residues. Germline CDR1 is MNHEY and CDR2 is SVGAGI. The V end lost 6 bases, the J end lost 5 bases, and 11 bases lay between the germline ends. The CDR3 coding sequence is TGTGCCAGCAGCCTCGACAGGAATAATTCACCCCTCCACTTT. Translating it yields CASSLDRNNSPLHF.

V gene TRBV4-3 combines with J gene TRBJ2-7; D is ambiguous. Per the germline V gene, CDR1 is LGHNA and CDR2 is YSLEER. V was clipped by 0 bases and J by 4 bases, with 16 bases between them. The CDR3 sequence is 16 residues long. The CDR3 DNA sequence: TGCGCCAGCAGCCAAGAGGTGTCGACTCCCTATTACGAGCAGTACTTC. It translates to CASSQEVSTPYYEQYF.

CDR3 region: CASSLASGGSYNEQFF. As DNA, the CDR3 is TGTGCCAGCAGCCTCGCCAGCGGGGGGTCGTACAATGAGCAGTTCTTC. V gene TRBV3-1 (or the pseudogene TRBV3-2) combines with J gene TRBJ2-1; 9 nucleotides line up with TRBD2. V gave up 4 bases and J gave up 4 bases; unmatched junction bases: 8. In germline, CDR1 is LGHDT, CDR2 YNNKEL (reference sequence). The CDR3 is 16 amino acids.